Below, 25 T cell receptor beta chains from the same sample are listed, as sequenced in a study of neurological immune-mediated disorders. TCRdb itself ran the 5' RACE reads through MiXCR, one entry per CDR3 protein. The profile covers about 41,000 distinct CDR3 sequences, with roughly 14% appearing a single time and around 4% taken by the ten largest. What was sequenced was CD4+ T cells from blood. All receptors come from a woman aged 55-70 years with HTLV-1-associated myelopathy (HAM/TSP).

In this sample, this clonotype turned up many times. The DNA of the CDR3 is TGTGCCAGCAGCTTATTACCGGGCCCACCGGTCTATGGCTACACCTTC. This encodes CASSLLPGPPVYGYTF. The chain joins TRBV5-6 to TRBJ1-2; D ambiguous. Trimming left V 2 bases short and J 4 bases short, with 18 bases between. In germline, CDR1 is SGHDT, CDR2 YYEEEE. The CDR3 runs 16 residues. Full variable domain (rest looked up from reference TRBV5-6 and TRBJ1-2): DAGVTQSPTHLIKTRGQQVTLRCSPKSGHDTVSWYQQALGQGPQFIFQYYEEEERQRGNFPDRFSGHQFPNYSSELNVNALLLGDSALYLCASSLLPGPPVYGYTFGSGTRLTVV.

This clonotype was seen repeatedly, ten times or more. V is TRBV5-5 and J is TRBJ2-7; no reliable D call. This CDR3 is 13 amino acids long. V lost 0 bases and J 3 bases, leaving 7 bases between the germline ends. In germline, CDR1 is SGHKS, CDR2 YYEKEE (reference sequence). The CDR3 protein is CASSLEPRYEQYF. CDR3 nucleotide sequence: TGTGCCAGCAGCTTGGAACCGCGCTACGAGCAGTACTTC.

In this sample, this clonotype turned up many times. J is TRBJ2-3 and V is TRBV10-2, with TRBD1 matching over 9 bases. V dropped 10 bases and J dropped 2; count of bases not matched to a gene: 7. Germline V CDR1 and CDR2: WSHSY, SAAADI. CDR3 length equals 14 residues. CDR3 amino acids: CATAGTGYTDTQYF. In nucleotides, the CDR3 is TGCGCCACCGCCGGGACAGGGTACACAGATACGCAGTATTTT.

This clonotype was observed many times. The gene calls are TRBV5-1 and TRBJ1-1; D is uncertain. The CDR3 covers 15 residues. The V end was cut by 7 bases, the J end by 0 bases, with 16 bases between. CDR1 is SGHRS, CDR2 YFSETQ, per germline. The CDR3 coding sequence is TGCGCCAGCCGAGGAGAGGGTATCGTGAACACTGAAGCTTTCTTT. This translates into CASRGEGIVNTEAFF.

This clonotype was counted many times. This sequence joins TRBV5-1 and TRBJ1-2; possible D gene TRBD1, 6 bases. Germline assignment: CDR1 SGHRS and CDR2 YFSETQ. The CDR3 contains 16 residues. Deletions cut 4 bases from V and 8 bases from J, with 24 bases between. CDR3 residues: CASSLEGGRLSWGYTF. DNA of the CDR3: TGCGCCAGCAGCCTGGAAGGGGGGCGCCTTAGTTGGGGCTACACCTTC.

Many counts were recorded for this clonotype. The genes are TRBV20-1 and TRBJ1-5, with TRBD1 matching over 8 bases. The CDR3 is made up of 13 amino acids. Germline CDR1 DFQATT, CDR2 SNEGSKA (reference sequence). With V trimmed by 6 bases and J by 7 bases, 8 bases remained unmatched. CDR3 region: CSALDRVKQPQHF. CDR3 DNA: TGCAGTGCCCTGGACAGGGTGAAGCAGCCCCAGCATTTT.

The table lists this clonotype with many counts. This chain links TRBV27 with TRBJ1-6; 10 bases line up with TRBD1. V trimming: 5 bases; J trimming: 10 bases; junction bases outside the gene matches: 5. CDR1 is MNHEY and CDR2 is SMNVEV in the germline V gene (reference sequence). CDR3 length equals 14 residues. CDR3 residues: CASSPRDRGSPLHF. CDR3 nucleotides: TGTGCCAGCAGTCCTCGGGACAGGGGATCACCCCTCCACTTT.

As to this clonotype: This may be a read error: a much more frequent sequence differs by one nucleotide. Because it lacks the conserved phenylalanine or tryptophan at the end, this CDR3 is likely a read error. The DNA is omitted, as the CDR3 cannot be located on it reliably, and the CDR3 follows TCRdb's listing. The rearrangement joins TRBV12-2 to TRBJ2-1. TRBV12-2 is annotated as a pseudogene. Ends included, the CDR3 has 17 residues. CDR3 loop: CASRTNSRFSVYNEQFS.

This chain links TRBV20-1 with TRBJ2-3; weak D call: TRBD2 (5 bases). The CDR3 extends over 12 amino acids. From germline, CDR1 is DFQATT and CDR2 SNEGSKA (reference sequence). The V end lost 6 bases, the J end lost 2 bases, and 9 bases lay between the germline ends. The CDR3 sequence is CSAPGNTDTQYF. The CDR3 nucleotides read TGCAGTGCACCGGGGAACACAGATACGCAGTATTTT.

This clonotype was seen many times. The chain combines TRBV6-5 with TRBJ1-4; D not certain. CDR1 is MNHEY and CDR2 is SVGAGI in the germline V gene. V lost 4 bases and J lost 4, with 16 bases in between. This CDR3 has 16 residues. In DNA, the CDR3 is TGTGCCAGCAGTTCCCCAGCAGACGGCAGTAATGAAAAACTGTTTTTT. Translation: CASSSPADGSNEKLFF.

This clonotype was counted ten times or more. This sequence joins TRBV6-5 and TRBJ2-7, with 10 bases matching TRBD1. Germline V lookup: CDR1 MNHEY, CDR2 SVGAGI. This CDR3 is 14 amino acids long. Trimming removed 5 bases from V and 3 bases from J; junction bases left unmatched: 4. CDR3 nucleotide sequence: TGTGCCAGCAGTGCCGGGACAGGGGTCTACGAGCAGTACTTC. Its translation: CASSAGTGVYEQYF.

This clonotype was picked up many times. This clone may be a read error of a much larger clone one base away. The DNA is omitted, as the CDR3 cannot be located on it reliably, and the CDR3 follows TCRdb's listing. The V gene is TRBV7-2, the J gene TRBJ2-1; the table's D gene call, TRBD2, was not cross checked with the DNA. CDR1 is SGHTA, CDR2 FQGNSA, per germline. The CDR3 is 16 amino acids in total, end residues counted. The CDR3 region is CASSFLWGVTYNEQFF.

The genes are TRBV18 and TRBJ2-7; tentative D call: TRBD1 (6 bases). There are 15 residues in the CDR3. Looked up from germline, CDR1 is KGHSH and CDR2 is LQKENI. Trimming took off 2 bases at V and 2 bases at J, with 13 bases between the two ends. CDR3 coding DNA: TGTGCCAGCTCACCAGACAGGACGGTTCCCTACGAGCAGTACTTC. This encodes CASSPDRTVPYEQYF.

This clonotype has ten or more counts. This chain joins TRBV20-1 and TRBJ2-3; 13 bases map to TRBD2. Germline CDR1 and CDR2: DFQATT and SNEGSKA (reference sequence). The junction had 8 bases not matched to a gene; V was cut back by 4 bases and J by 4 bases. The CDR3 covers 16 residues. The CDR3, as DNA: TGCAGTGCTATACTATGGACTAGCGGGGGCTCAGATACGCAGTATTTT. The encoded protein is CSAILWTSGGSDTQYF.

At least ten counts were recorded for this clonotype. This chain links TRBV20-1 with TRBJ2-3, with D possibly being TRBD2 (7 bases). The CDR3 has 15 residues. Germline V gives CDR1 DFQATT, CDR2 SNEGSKA (reference sequence). Between the trimmed V and J ends, which lost 6 bases and 2 bases, there was a span of 18 bases. As DNA, the CDR3 is TGCAGTGCCACTCCGGTGGCGGGGGCCACAGATACGCAGTATTTT. Protein product: CSATPVAGATDTQYF.

This clonotype came up many times. The rearrangement joins TRBV7-8 to TRBJ1-5; no clear D. Looked up from germline, CDR1 is SGHVS and CDR2 is FQNEAQ. This CDR3 is built from 12 residues. Trimming shortened V by 1 base and J by 5 bases, and 3 bases separated the two germline ends. CDR3 residues: CASSLGDQPQHF. CDR3 sequence (DNA): TGTGCCAGCAGCTTAGGGGATCAGCCCCAGCATTTT.

This clonotype was counted many times. J is TRBJ2-2 and V is TRBV7-2; D uncertain. There are 14 residues in the CDR3. Trimming took off 3 bases at V and 5 bases at J, with 10 bases between the two ends. Germline V lookup: CDR1 SGHTA, CDR2 FQGNSA. CDR3 sequence: CASSLAVGTGELFF. Written as DNA, the CDR3 is TGTGCCAGCAGCTTGGCGGTGGGGACCGGGGAGCTGTTTTTT.

There are many counts of this clonotype. V is TRBV20-1 and J is TRBJ2-4; a possible D gene is TRBD1 (6 bases). The germline V and J ends were trimmed by 3 bases and 3 bases, with 12 bases remaining between them. This CDR3 is 14 amino acids long. Germline V gene sequence: CDR1 DFQATT, CDR2 SNEGSKA (reference sequence). The CDR3 sequence is CSARSGDIKNIQYF. CDR3 DNA: TGCAGTGCTAGGTCAGGGGACATCAAAAACATTCAGTACTTC.

This clonotype has a count of ten or more. V usage is TRBV3-1 and J usage is TRBJ2-7; TRBD2 might be the D (5 bases). The germline V gene has CDR1 LGHDT and CDR2 YNNKEL (reference sequence). The CDR3 loop spans 12 amino acids. Trimming took 2 bases from V and 3 from J, leaving 5 bases between them. The CDR3 bases are TGTGCCAGCAGCCAAACTAGCTACGAGCAGTACTTC. Translation gives CASSQTSYEQYF.

This clonotype was counted many times. This sequence joins TRBV20-1 and TRBJ2-7, with D perhaps matching TRBD2 (5 bases). Trimming shortened V by 0 bases and J by 6 bases, and 15 bases separated the two germline ends. Germline V gene data show CDR1 as DFQATT and CDR2 as SNEGSKA (reference sequence). The CDR3 spans 14 residues. The CDR3 region has the DNA TGCAGTGCTAGAGATTCTCGGGGTAATCTCGAGCAGTACTTC. Its protein is CSARDSRGNLEQYF.

V usage is TRBV20-1 and J usage is TRBJ2-7; the match to TRBD1 covers 9 bases. Germline V gene data show CDR1 as DFQATT and CDR2 as SNEGSKA (reference sequence). Losses at the gene ends were 7 bases for V and 6 bases for J; bases not matched to a gene: 10. This CDR3 has 13 residues. The CDR3 region has the DNA TGCAGTGGCACAGGGGGCGTAGGCGGCGAGCAGTACTTC. It is translated as CSGTGGVGGEQYF.

The chain links TRBV29-1 to TRBJ2-7; 11 bases fit TRBD1. TRBJ2-5 explains the end of the DNA better; the J call may be wrong. The germline V gene encodes CDR1 SQVTM and CDR2 ANQGSEA. This CDR3 is built from 15 residues. The CDR3 sequence is CSVGTGGDLRETQYF. The CDR3 DNA reads as TGCAGCGTTGGGACAGGGGGCGACCTGAGAGAGACCCAGTACTTC.

In its sample, this clonotype was seen many times. The J gene is TRBJ2-3, the V gene TRBV5-1; TRBD2 matches at 11 bases. Trimming took 0 bases from V and 1 from J; bases not matched to a gene: 4. The CDR3 is 17 amino acids. Looked up from germline, CDR1 is SGHRS and CDR2 is YFSETQ. The CDR3 sequence: CASSLGGTSGRTDTQYF. In DNA form, the CDR3 reads TGCGCCAGCAGCTTGGGTGGGACTAGCGGACGCACAGATACGCAGTATTTT. Filled out from reference TRBV5-1 and TRBJ2-3, the complete variable domain reads KAGVTQTPRYLIKTRGQQVTLSCSPISGHRSVSWYQQTPGQGLQFLFEYFSETQRNKGNFPGRFSGRQFSNSRSEMNVSTLELGDSALYLCASSLGGTSGRTDTQYFGPGTRLTVL.

Comments on this clonotype: A read error may account for a junction end that differs from germline. The rearrangement links TRBV20-1 to TRBJ1-1, with D perhaps matching TRBD1 (5 bases). Germline lookup yields CDR1 DFQATT and CDR2 SNEGSKA (reference sequence). The CDR3 consists of 14 residues. CDR3 bases: TGTAGTGCTAGAGGACATGGGGCAAGAACTGAAGCTTTCTTT. Its protein is CSARGHGARTEAFF.

At least ten counts were recorded for this clonotype. V gene TRBV12-3 or TRBV12-4 combines with J gene TRBJ2-6; D uncertain. With 5 bases removed from V and 1 base from J, the gap between germline ends came to 3 bases. The CDR3 has 13 residues. CDR3 sequence: CASSGSGANVLTF. CDR3 DNA sequence: TGTGCCAGCAGTGGGTCTGGGGCCAACGTCCTGACTTTC.